This T cell receptor (beta chain) derives from a study of blood T cells in healthy people across ages. Points from the study as a whole: Roughly linear age-related decline in beta diversity appeared, significant by age 40. Changes in expanded clonotypes were possibly confounded, as the CMV status of donors was unknown.

Every donor provided around 9.5 milliliters of peripheral blood. Sample-barcoded 5' priming and a J-beta primer mix drove a second PCR of about 7 to 11 cycles. Every individual sample yielded 3 million or more paired-end reads (each containing CDR3). Each CDR3 protein is one row after TCRdb ran MiXCR on the 5' RACE reads. The data hold fewer than 2 million distinct CDR3 sequences, with roughly two fifths observed a single time. This clonotype was seen only a few times. Its antigen remains unidentified. The sample consisted of blood. The sequence derives from a human donor in good health.

CDR3 amino acids: CASSLGQGVLWETDTQYF. The CDR3 coding sequence is TGCGCCAGCAGCTTGGGGCAGGGAGTTTTGTGGGAAACAGATACGCAGTATTTT. This chain connects TRBV5-1 to TRBJ2-3; D tentatively reads TRBD1 or TRBD2 (5 bases each). The CDR3 consists of 18 residues. Between the trimmed V and J ends, which lost 0 bases and 3 bases, there was a span of 20 bases. Germline V gene lookup returns CDR1 SGHRS and CDR2 YFSETQ.